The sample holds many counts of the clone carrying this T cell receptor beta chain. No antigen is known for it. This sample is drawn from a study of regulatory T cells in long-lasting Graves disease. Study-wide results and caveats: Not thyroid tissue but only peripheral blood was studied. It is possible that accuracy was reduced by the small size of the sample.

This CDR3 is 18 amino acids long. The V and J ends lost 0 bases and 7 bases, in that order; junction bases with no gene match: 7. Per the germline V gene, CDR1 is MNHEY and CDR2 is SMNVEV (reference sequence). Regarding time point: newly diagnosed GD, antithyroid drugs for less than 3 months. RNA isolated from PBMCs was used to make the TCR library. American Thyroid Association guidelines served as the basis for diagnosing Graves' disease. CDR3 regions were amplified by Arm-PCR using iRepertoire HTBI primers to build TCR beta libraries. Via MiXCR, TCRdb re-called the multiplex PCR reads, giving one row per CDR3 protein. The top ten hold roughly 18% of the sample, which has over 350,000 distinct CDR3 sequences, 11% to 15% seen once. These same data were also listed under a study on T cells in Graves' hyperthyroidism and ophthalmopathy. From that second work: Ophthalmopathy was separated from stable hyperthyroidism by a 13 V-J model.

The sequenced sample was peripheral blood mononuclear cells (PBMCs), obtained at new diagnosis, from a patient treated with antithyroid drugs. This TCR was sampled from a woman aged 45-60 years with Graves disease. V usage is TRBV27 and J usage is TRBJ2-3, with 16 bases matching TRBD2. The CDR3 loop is CASSLSPGLAGGPNTQYF. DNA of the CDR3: TGTGCCAGCAGTTTATCACCGGGACTAGCGGGAGGGCCGAATACGCAGTATTTT.